The 8 T cell receptor beta chains reported below all come from one sample, sequenced in a study of Ad26.COV2.S vaccination and SARS-CoV-2 variants. Data came from immunoSEQ multiplex PCR; TCRdb stores just in-frame clones and leaves some out. The sample carries 350,000 to 500,000 clones, around 90% recorded once. The treatment denotes: about 20 received Ad26.COV2.S at low or high dose, single or two shots; five or six received placebo; per-sample allocation not given. At day 63 after the first vaccine or placebo injection, samples were drawn. This material consisted of peripheral blood, taken in a trial of Ad26.COV2.S vaccine versus placebo. Every receptor here comes from a person between 18 and 65 years old who received the Ad26.COV2.S COVID-19 vaccine or a placebo.

The rearrangement links TRBV5-1 to TRBJ1-1; D remains unclear. Looked up from germline, CDR1 is SGHRS and CDR2 is YFSETQ. The CDR3 sequence is 14 residues long. The ends were cut back, 0 bases at V and 2 bases at J, with 8 bases in the middle. CDR3: CASSLVTANTEAFF. The CDR3 DNA reads as TGCGCCAGCAGCTTGGTAACAGCAAACACTGAAGCTTTCTTT.

This rearrangement joins TRBV28 to TRBJ2-7, with TRBD1 matching 11 bases. The V gene's germline CDR1 is MDHEN and CDR2 SYDVKM. V lost 6 bases and J lost 3; bases outside the gene matches: 16. CDR3 length: 18 residues. The CDR3 reads CASSPRWAGQGDGYEQYF. CDR3 DNA: TGTGCCAGCAGCCCCCGCTGGGCGGGACAGGGGGATGGCTACGAGCAGTACTTC.

This clone was counted a single time. J is TRBJ2-7 and V is TRBV5-1; D is ambiguous. The CDR3 runs 12 residues. Germline loops: CDR1 SGHRS, CDR2 YFSETQ. V lost 4 bases and J lost 4, with 9 bases in between. The CDR3 region has the DNA TGCGCCAGCAGCCACTCACCGTACGAGCAGTACTTC. The encoded protein is CASSHSPYEQYF.

This clone was detected once. The rearrangement uses TRBV10-2 and TRBJ2-1; TRBD2 matches 9 bases. The CDR3 totals 15 residues. Germline CDR1 and CDR2: WSHSY and SAAADI. V shed 7 bases, J shed 5 bases, and the junction held 9 bases outside the gene matches. This CDR3 reads CASTTLAGRHNEQFF. As DNA, the CDR3 is TGCGCCAGCACAACGCTAGCGGGAAGGCACAATGAGCAGTTCTTC.

This clone has just a few counts. This chain links TRBV6-6 with TRBJ2-3; 11 nucleotides line up with TRBD2. This CDR3 comprises 16 residues. V was clipped by 4 bases and J by 0 bases; unmatched bases: 3. Germline CDR1 reads MNHNY; CDR2 reads SVGAGI (reference sequence). CDR3 region: CASSWRTSGSTDTQYF. The DNA of the CDR3 is TGTGCCAGCAGTTGGAGGACTAGCGGGAGCACAGATACGCAGTATTTT.

In its sample, this clone was seen once. The V and J genes are TRBV28 and TRBJ1-3, with D possibly being TRBD1 (5 bases). CDR1 is MDHEN and CDR2 is SYDVKM in the germline V gene. CDR3 length equals 18 residues. Trimming took 5 bases from V and 3 from J, leaving 23 bases between them. The CDR3 DNA follows: TGTGCCAGCAGTCCCTACCCGATCCAGGGAGGGTTTGGAAACACCATATATTTT. It codes for CASSPYPIQGGFGNTIYF.

This chain uses TRBV5-6 with TRBJ1-5; D remains unclear. This CDR3 comprises 19 residues. Looked up from germline, CDR1 is SGHDT and CDR2 is YYEEEE. Trimming left V 1 base short and J 5 bases short, with 25 bases between. The CDR3 here is CASSLSWLEGNSSDQPQHF. In DNA, the CDR3 is TGTGCCAGCAGCTTGAGTTGGTTGGAGGGTAATTCGTCGGATCAGCCCCAGCATTTT.

This clone was seen a few times. The V and J genes are TRBV2 and TRBJ1-1; no definite D call. The CDR3 contains 12 residues. Trimming took 5 bases from V and 2 from J, leaving 6 bases between them. The germline gives CDR1 SNHLY, CDR2 FYNNEI. DNA for the CDR3: TGTGCCAGCAGTCTCGACAACACTGAAGCTTTCTTT. Its translation: CASSLDNTEAFF.